This T cell receptor (beta chain) was identified during a study of regulatory T cells in long-lasting Graves disease. Study-level results: There were preferences for TRBV28, TRBJ1-2 and TRBJ2-5 in persistent disease.

This clonotype came up many times. The antigen remains unidentified. Unmatched junction bases numbered 8, after V lost 2 bases and J lost 5 bases. Germline-derived CDR1 and CDR2 are MNHEY and SVGEGT. CDR3 length: 15 amino acids. Building of the TCR beta libraries involved iRepertoire HTBI primers and Arm-PCR of CDR3 regions. Using its own MiXCR run on the multiplex PCR reads, TCRdb lists one record per CDR3 protein. The sample comprises fewer than 650,000 distinct CDR3 sequences, around 16% of which are singletons, and around 12% rests with the top ten. Time point described: newly diagnosed GD, antithyroid drugs for less than 3 months. Researchers made the TCR library from RNA that was extracted from PBMCs. This same sample was also part of a study on T cells in Graves' hyperthyroidism and ophthalmopathy. That report notes: Those with hyperthyroidism were 18 to 65 years old, newly diagnosed, and ill for under 2 months. Patients were excluded because of uncontrolled infection, other autoimmune disease, pregnancy or lactation. The TCR CDR3 was amplified in a first-round RT-PCR using the HTBI primer set.

This receptor was obtained from a man aged 18 to 30 with Graves disease. The chain recombines TRBV6-2 or TRBV6-3 with TRBJ1-1; 7 bases match TRBD1. The sequences come from peripheral blood mononuclear cells (PBMCs), collected at new diagnosis, from a patient treated with antithyroid drugs. The CDR3 nucleotides are TGTGCCAGCAGTTACCAACAGGGGAGACGGACTGAAGCTTTCTTT. Translated, it gives CASSYQQGRRTEAFF.